Below, 29 T cell receptor beta chains from the same sample are listed, as sequenced in a study of CD8+ T cells in alopecia areata. Treatment described: oral pan-JAK inhibitor, 5-10 mg twice daily. Sequencing templates came from extracted RNA that was reverse transcribed into cDNA. Sequencing used immunoSEQ multiplex PCR; TCRdb keeps in-frame clones, though not all of them. The top ten clones hold over 10% of a sample with 190,000 or so clones, about 60% of them seen once. Sample: CD8+ T cells sorted from blood, taken at week 24, from a patient treated with tofacitinib. Every receptor here comes from a human donor with alopecia areata.

Only a few counts were recorded for this clone. The chain links TRBV6-6 to TRBJ2-5; D gene uncertain. CDR3 length: 14 residues. The V gene lost 3 bases and the J gene lost 3 bases, with 11 bases spanning the gap. Germline lookup yields CDR1 MNHNY and CDR2 SVGAGI (reference sequence). The CDR3 nucleotides read TGTGCCAGCAGTTATATATCGGCGAAAGAGACCCAGTACTTC. Translating it yields CASSYISAKETQYF.

The gene calls are TRBV9 and TRBJ2-2; TRBD1 might be the D (5 bases). Germline loops: CDR1 SGDLS, CDR2 YYNGEE. The CDR3 runs 13 residues. Trimming removed 3 bases from V and 5 bases from J, with 8 bases in between. CDR3 residues: CASSAPGTGELFF. The CDR3 DNA sequence: TGTGCCAGCAGCGCCCCAGGGACCGGGGAGCTGTTTTTT.

The sample holds a few counts of this clone. CDR3 nucleotide sequence: TGTGCCAGCAGTCCCCCGACATTCCATGAGCAGTTCTTC. Translation: CASSPPTFHEQFF. V is TRBV27 and J is TRBJ2-1; D ambiguous. Germline V gene lookup returns CDR1 MNHEY and CDR2 SMNVEV (reference sequence). Trimming took off 5 bases at V and 8 bases at J, with 13 bases between the two ends. This CDR3 has 13 amino acids.

This clone was counted between two and nine times. The rearrangement links TRBV25-1 to TRBJ2-7; D gene uncertain. Germline V gives CDR1 MGHDK, CDR2 SYGVNS. V was pared by 4 bases and J by 5 bases, with 9 bases between. CDR3 length equals 12 residues. In nucleotides, the CDR3 is TGTGCCAGCAGTGTGGCAGTCCACGAGCAGTACTTC. Encoded protein: CASSVAVHEQYF.

The chain joins TRBV13 to TRBJ1-1; no firm D call. Germline CDR1 reads PRHDT; CDR2 reads FYEKMQ (reference sequence). Between the trimmed V and J ends, which lost 8 bases and 1 base, there was a span of 5 bases. The CDR3 loop spans 11 amino acids. CDR3 coding DNA: TGTGCCAGCGGGTCGAACACTGAAGCTTTCTTT. This sequence encodes CASGSNTEAFF. Complete variable domain (other parts from reference TRBV13 and TRBJ1-1): AAGVIQSPRHLIKEKRETATLKCYPIPRHDTVYWYQQGPGQDPQFLISFYEKMQSDKGSIPDRFSAQQFSDYHSELNMSSLELGDSALYFCASGSNTEAFFGQGTRLTVV.

V and J are TRBV15 and TRBJ1-2, with TRBD1 matching over 8 bases. This CDR3 spans 16 amino acids. Trimming at V came to 1 base and at J to 6 bases, leaving 10 bases not matched to a gene. CDR1 LNHNV and CDR2 YYDKDF come from the germline V gene (reference sequence). Here the CDR3 reads CATSRVVQGDVDGYTF. CDR3 sequence (DNA): TGTGCCACCAGCAGAGTGGTACAGGGGGATGTGGATGGCTACACCTTC. The full variable domain, in which reference TRBV15 and TRBJ1-2 provide the parts outside the CDR3, is DAMVIQNPRYQVTQFGKPVTLSCSQTLNHNVMYWYQQKSSQAPKLLFHYYDKDFNNEADTPDNFQSRRPNTSFCFLDIRSPGLGDTAMYLCATSRVVQGDVDGYTFGSGTRLTVV.

Worth noting for this clone: One end of the junction is discordant with germline, which a read error may explain. V usage is TRBV7-7 and J usage is TRBJ2-7; D gene unclear. Germline V lookup: CDR1 SSHAT, CDR2 FNYEAQ (reference sequence). CDR3 size: 13 residues. CDR3 in DNA: TGTGCTAGCAGCTTAGGCAAGTCCTACGAGCAGTACTTC. Translated: CASSLGKSYEQYF.

This chain joins TRBV27 and TRBJ1-5; unclear D gene. The V and J ends lost 8 bases and 0 bases respectively, with 8 bases between them. This CDR3 has 13 amino acids. CDR1 and CDR2 (germline): MNHEY, SMNVEV (reference sequence). This CDR3 reads CASGIYSNQPQHF. The CDR3 DNA follows: TGTGCCAGCGGTATTTATAGCAATCAGCCCCAGCATTTT.

CDR3 region: CASSLKLADNEQFF. DNA for the CDR3: TGTGCCAGCTCCCTGAAACTAGCGGACAATGAGCAGTTCTTC. The V and J genes are TRBV18 and TRBJ2-1, with 8 positions matching TRBD2. The CDR3 contains 14 residues. V shed 6 bases and J 5 bases; nucleotides not matched to a gene: 6. Germline CDR1 is KGHSH and CDR2 is LQKENI.

The rearrangement uses TRBV6-1 and TRBJ2-7, with D perhaps being TRBD1 or TRBD2 (5 bases each). V was cut by 11 bases and J by 4 bases, with 15 bases left in between. CDR1 is MNHNS and CDR2 is SASEGT in the germline V gene. The CDR3 covers 12 residues. The CDR3 sequence: CAVAGSLYEQYF. For the CDR3, the DNA is TGTGCCGTAGCAGGGAGCCTTTACGAGCAGTACTTC.

With respect to this clone: At one of its ends the junction is not consistent with the germline gene, which may arise from a read error. This sequence joins TRBV6-5 and TRBJ2-7; TRBD1 might be the D (6 bases). The CDR3 is made up of 15 amino acids. Per germline, CDR1 MNHEY and CDR2 SVGAGI. The CDR3 DNA is TGTGCCAGCAATTACATACAGGGCCCCTCCTACGAGCAGTACTTC. Its protein product is CASNYIQGPSYEQYF.

There are a few counts of this clone. The J gene is TRBJ2-1, the V gene TRBV25-1, with D perhaps matching TRBD1 (5 bases). CDR1 is MGHDK, CDR2 SYGVNS, per germline. The CDR3 has 14 residues. Trimming removed 4 bases from V and 4 bases from J, with 11 bases in between. The CDR3 DNA follows: TGTGCCAGCAGTGTTAGGGGCTCTTACAATGAGCAGTTCTTC. Protein product: CASSVRGSYNEQFF.

This chain joins TRBV2 and TRBJ2-3, with D perhaps matching TRBD2 (5 bases). Germline V gene lookup returns CDR1 SNHLY and CDR2 FYNNEI. The CDR3 is 14 residues long. Trimming removed 7 bases at V and 2 bases at J, with 13 bases between. The CDR3 sequence: CASIGVANTDTQYF. CDR3 nucleotide sequence: TGTGCCAGCATCGGGGTAGCTAACACAGATACGCAGTATTTT.

The CDR3: CAWRDSKAGGYTF. The DNA for the CDR3 is TGTGCCTGGAGGGACAGCAAAGCTGGGGGCTACACCTTC. The chain recombines TRBV30 with TRBJ1-2; D perhaps matches TRBD1 (6 bases). Trimming took off 3 bases at V and 8 bases at J, with 16 bases between the two ends. Germline V gene lookup returns CDR1 GTSNPN and CDR2 SVGIG (reference sequence). The length of the CDR3 is 13 residues.

This clone was seen just once. The chain combines TRBV6-5 with TRBJ2-1; 8 nucleotides align to TRBD2. Germline V gene lookup returns CDR1 MNHEY and CDR2 SVGAGI. The CDR3 totals 14 residues. Germline trimming cut 0 bases from V and 15 bases from J; bases unmatched to any gene: 10. The CDR3 protein is CASSYSLSGGPSFF. The CDR3 nucleotides are TGTGCCAGCAGTTACTCACTCTCGGGGGGGCCTTCGTTCTTC.

This chain connects TRBV6-5 to TRBJ1-3, with no clear D. Trimming cost V 0 bases and J 0 bases, with 6 bases left between them. The CDR3 runs to 15 residues. Germline CDR1 MNHEY, CDR2 SVGAGI. The CDR3 is CASSYSIASGNTIYF. CDR3 sequence (DNA): TGTGCCAGCAGTTACTCGATTGCCTCTGGAAACACCATATATTTT.

This clone has just a few counts. The V and J genes are TRBV6-6 and TRBJ2-4; D gene ambiguous. V was cut by 7 bases and J by 8 bases, with 24 bases left in between. Germline lookup yields CDR1 MNHNY and CDR2 SVGAGI (reference sequence). The CDR3 totals 16 residues. CDR3 protein: CASTYRSLDEWDIQYF. The CDR3 region has the DNA TGTGCCAGCACCTACCGATCCCTGGACGAATGGGACATTCAGTACTTC.

The chain uses TRBV5-5 and TRBJ2-7, with a weak D call TRBD1 (6 bases). V was clipped by 7 bases and J by 2 bases, with 16 bases between them. The CDR3 extends over 14 amino acids. Germline CDR1 is SGHKS and CDR2 is YYEKEE (reference sequence). Here the CDR3 DNA reads TGTGCCAGCTCGCTGGGGACAACGACCTACGAGCAGTACTTC. Protein: CASSLGTTTYEQYF.

The rearrangement links TRBV29-1 to TRBJ2-5, with a possible D match to TRBD2 (5 bases). The CDR3 is made up of 14 amino acids. Trimming stripped 3 bases from V and 3 bases from J, with 14 bases between. CDR1 and CDR2 (germline): SQVTM, ANQGSEA. CDR3 in amino acids: CSVDSRESEETQYF. DNA of the CDR3: TGCAGCGTTGATTCGAGGGAGAGCGAAGAGACCCAGTACTTC.

This clone has only a few counts. The CDR3 region is CASSHQRFGSYEQYF. Written as DNA, the CDR3 is TGTGCCAGCTCACATCAAAGATTTGGGTCCTACGAGCAGTACTTC. The rearrangement links TRBV18 to TRBJ2-7; D gene ambiguous. The CDR3 sequence is 15 residues long. Trimming left V 4 bases short and J 1 base short, with 14 bases between. Germline CDR1 is KGHSH and CDR2 is LQKENI.

This chain connects TRBV2 to TRBJ1-5, with 8 bases that match TRBD1. This CDR3 comprises 17 residues. After removal of 7 bases from V and 0 bases from J, the junction contained 11 bases not matched to a gene. Germline V gene sequence: CDR1 SNHLY, CDR2 FYNNEI. CDR3 in DNA: TGTGCCAGCACTATGGACAGGGCTTTTTATAGCAATCAGCCCCAGCATTTT. Translated, it gives CASTMDRAFYSNQPQHF.

The table lists this clone with a few counts. The genes are TRBV2 and TRBJ1-6; a weak D match, TRBD1 (6 bases). Germline V gives CDR1 SNHLY, CDR2 FYNNEI. CDR3 length: 15 amino acids. V lost 2 bases and J lost 6, with 11 bases in between. The CDR3 nucleotides are TGTGCCAGCAGTGAAAGGCAGGGGCCTAATTCACCCCTCCACTTT. It codes for CASSERQGPNSPLHF.

This clone was seen a handful of times. This chain joins TRBV10-3 and TRBJ2-1, with 7 nucleotides matching TRBD1. This CDR3 has 14 amino acids. CDR1 ENHRY and CDR2 SYGVKD come from the germline V gene. With V trimmed by 6 bases and J by 5 bases, 7 bases remained unmatched. CDR3 in DNA: TGTGCCATCAGGGAACAGGGGTTCAACAATGAGCAGTTCTTC. It is translated as CAIREQGFNNEQFF.

There are a few counts of this clone. The chain couples TRBV7-3 to TRBJ2-2; the D is unclear. Germline V gene lookup returns CDR1 SGHTA and CDR2 FQGTGA. V lost 7 bases and J lost 5, with 11 bases in between. CDR3 size: 13 residues. This CDR3 is CASKAAQTGELFF. As DNA, the CDR3 is TGTGCCAGCAAGGCAGCCCAAACCGGGGAGCTGTTTTTT.

V gene TRBV7-9 combines with J gene TRBJ1-5; D not resolved. CDR1 SEHNR and CDR2 FQNEAQ come from the germline V gene (reference sequence). This CDR3 contains 14 residues. V dropped 0 bases and J dropped 4 bases, with 7 bases sitting between them. CDR3 loop: CASSLAQENQPQHF. CDR3 in DNA: TGTGCCAGCAGCTTAGCTCAGGAAAATCAGCCCCAGCATTTT.

The V gene is TRBV27, the J gene TRBJ1-1; the D gene is possibly TRBD1 (6 bases). The CDR3 is 12 residues long. Germline lookup yields CDR1 MNHEY and CDR2 SMNVEV (reference sequence). The V end was cut by 10 bases, the J end by 8 bases, with 17 bases between. The DNA of the CDR3 is TGTGCCACCAAGTCTAGGGGGGGGGAAGCTTTCTTT. This sequence encodes CATKSRGGEAFF.

This clone was seen only a few times. CDR3 nucleotide sequence: TGTGCCAGCAGCTTATATCCTGAGCAGTTCTTC. Translation: CASSLYPEQFF. The chain recombines TRBV7-9 with TRBJ2-1; D is ambiguous. Germline V CDR1 and CDR2: SEHNR, FQNEAQ (reference sequence). The CDR3 sequence is 11 residues long. Trimming pared 2 bases from V and 9 bases from J, leaving 5 bases between. Full variable domain (outside the CDR3, taken from reference TRBV7-9 and TRBJ2-1): DTGVSQNPRHKITKRGQNVTFRCDPISEHNRLYWYRQTLGQGPEFLTYFQNEAQLEKSRLLSDRFSAERPKGSFSTLEIQRTEQGDSAMYLCASSLYPEQFFGPGTRLTVL.

The chain combines TRBV13 with TRBJ1-2, with unresolved D. The CDR3 runs 13 residues. The V gene lost 5 bases and the J gene lost 4 bases, with 11 bases spanning the gap. Looked up from germline, CDR1 is PRHDT and CDR2 is FYEKMQ (reference sequence). CDR3: CASSLPPSYGYTF. Here the CDR3 DNA reads TGTGCCAGCAGCCTACCCCCATCCTATGGCTACACCTTC.

A note on this clone: Because the CDR3's place on the DNA is in doubt, the DNA is left out and the CDR3 is given as listed by TCRdb. The V call is TRBV29-1, the J call TRBJ1-3; the table assigns TRBD1, which was not confirmed against the DNA. Germline assignment: CDR1 SQVTM and CDR2 ANQGSEA. The CDR3 is 17 amino acids long, termini counted. CDR3 residues: CSSSGQPPTGTGNTIYF.